The T cell receptor beta chain described here comes from a study of blood T cell repertoires in COVID-19. At the level of the study: Whether acute or convalescent, the COVID-19 samples came from the United States, Italy and Spain. The analysed material was cDNA or gDNA that came from T cells, B-cell-depleted T cells, or PBMCs.

Germline V CDR1 and CDR2: DFQATT, SNEGSKA (reference sequence). Trimming took off 3 bases at V and 4 bases at J, with 17 bases between the two ends. There are 15 residues in the CDR3. Authors' processing steps: Amplifying reference gene primers gave estimates of nucleated cell counts. The assay was immunoSEQ multiplex PCR, and TCRdb's table has in-frame clones only and misses some. The DNA was the basis for D and trimming; V, J and clone size are from that table. Among 70,000 to 85,000 clones listed, roughly 86% were seen once. Sequencing was performed on peripheral blood. The source is a woman aged 55-70 years with acute or convalescent COVID-19. This rearrangement joins TRBV20-1 to TRBJ2-3; no reliable D call. DNA for the CDR3: TGCAGTGCTAGTTACTCACCCGATGAGGCAGATACGCAGTATTTT. Protein sequence: CSASYSPDEADTQYF.